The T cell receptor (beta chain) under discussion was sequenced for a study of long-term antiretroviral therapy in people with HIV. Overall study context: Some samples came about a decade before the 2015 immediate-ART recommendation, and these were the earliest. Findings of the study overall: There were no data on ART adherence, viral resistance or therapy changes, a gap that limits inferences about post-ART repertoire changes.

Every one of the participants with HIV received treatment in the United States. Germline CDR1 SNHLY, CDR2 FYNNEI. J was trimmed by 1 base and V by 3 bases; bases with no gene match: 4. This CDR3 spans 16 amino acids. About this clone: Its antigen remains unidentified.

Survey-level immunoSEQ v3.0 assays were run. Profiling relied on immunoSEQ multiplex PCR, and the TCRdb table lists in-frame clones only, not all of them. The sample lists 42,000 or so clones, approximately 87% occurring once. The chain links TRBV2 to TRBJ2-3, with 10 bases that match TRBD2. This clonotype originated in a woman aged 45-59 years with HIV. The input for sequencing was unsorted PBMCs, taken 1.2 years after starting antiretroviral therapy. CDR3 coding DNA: TGTGCCAGCAGTGAGTTAGCGGGGGGAGGCACAGATACGCAGTATTTT. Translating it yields CASSELAGGGTDTQYF.